A single sample is the source of the 25 T cell receptor beta chains below, sequenced in a study of blood T cells in healthy people across ages. Using a J-beta primer mix together with a sample-barcoded 5' primer, a second PCR was run for roughly 7 to 12 cycles. TCRdb re-called the 5' RACE reads with MiXCR, one entry per CDR3 protein. The sample lists 850,000 to 950,000 distinct CDR3 sequences, roughly 26% occurring once. The sample comprised blood. The receptor source for this set is a woman over 75 in good health.

In this sample, this clonotype turned up many times. CDR3 sequence reads: CASSYRSSYNEQFF. CDR3 coding DNA: TGCGCCAGCAGCTATAGGAGCTCCTACAATGAGCAGTTCTTC. The V and J genes are TRBV5-1 and TRBJ2-1; no firm D call. The V gene lost 3 bases and the J gene lost 0 bases, with 7 bases spanning the gap. The CDR3 is 14 residues long. Germline V gene data show CDR1 as SGHRS and CDR2 as YFSETQ.

As for this clonotype: A much larger clone sits a single nucleotide away, making a read error possible. The chain uses TRBV7-2 and TRBJ2-5; the D is unclear. This CDR3 is built from 15 residues. Germline V CDR1 and CDR2: SGHTA, FQGNSA. Trimming shortened V by 1 base and J by 11 bases, and 20 bases separated the two germline ends. The CDR3 region is CASSLVRSGNNEQYF. CDR3 nucleotides: TGTGCCAGCAGCTTAGTTCGTTCCGGTAACAATGAGCAGTACTTC.

This clonotype was recorded at least ten times. The chain is built from TRBV4-3 and TRBJ2-6; D is undetermined. CDR1 is LGHNA and CDR2 is YSLEER in the germline V gene. CDR3 length: 17 amino acids. Trimming shortened V by 3 bases and J by 0 bases, and 12 bases separated the two germline ends. The CDR3 loop reads CASSQDLVSSGANVLTF. DNA of the CDR3: TGCGCCAGCAGCCAGGACCTTGTTAGCTCTGGGGCCAACGTCCTGACTTTC.

This clonotype was observed at least ten times. The chain carries TRBV4-3 and TRBJ1-5; D remains unclear. CDR3 length: 14 amino acids. CDR1 and CDR2 from the germline V gene are LGHNA and YSLEER. Trimming took off 0 bases at V and 5 bases at J, with 8 bases between the two ends. The chain's CDR3 is CASSQERGDQPQHF. The CDR3 DNA is TGCGCCAGCAGCCAAGAGCGCGGGGATCAGCCCCAGCATTTT.

Ten or more counts support this clonotype. The CDR3 coding sequence is TGCAGTGCTAGTACGGGACAGTTAAGCAATCAGCCCCAGCATTTT. Its protein is CSASTGQLSNQPQHF. The rearrangement joins TRBV20-1 to TRBJ1-5, with 7 bases aligning to TRBD1. Germline CDR1 DFQATT, CDR2 SNEGSKA (reference sequence). This CDR3 is 15 amino acids long. V was clipped by 3 bases and J by 1 base; unmatched bases: 6.

This clonotype has at least ten counts. The rearrangement links TRBV6-2 or TRBV6-3 to TRBJ2-1; TRBD1 agrees at 9 bases. The V and J ends lost 1 base and 8 bases, in that order; junction bases with no gene match: 6. The CDR3 contains 15 residues. Germline V lookup: CDR1 MNHEY, CDR2 SVGEGT. CDR3 sequence: CASSYLTGGRYEQFF. The CDR3 DNA reads TGTGCCAGCAGTTACTTGACAGGGGGTCGGTATGAGCAGTTCTTC.

This clonotype was counted ten times or more. The V and J genes are TRBV3-1 and TRBJ2-7; 11 positions match TRBD1. This CDR3 is built from 15 residues. Germline-derived CDR1 and CDR2 are LGHDT and YNNKEL (reference sequence). The junction had 8 bases not matched to a gene; V was cut back by 4 bases and J by 6 bases. CDR3 sequence (DNA): TGTGCCAGCAGCCCGTGGGACAGGGGGTTGGTCGAGCAGTACTTC. Translating it yields CASSPWDRGLVEQYF.

The rearrangement links TRBV6-5 to TRBJ1-1; D is unclear. Trimming shortened V by 2 bases and J by 5 bases, and 15 bases separated the two germline ends. The CDR3 is 15 amino acids. CDR1 MNHEY and CDR2 SVGAGI come from the germline V gene. The CDR3, as DNA: TGTGCCAGCAGTTACGCCGGAGTTGGGGAAACTGAAGCTTTCTTT. It encodes CASSYAGVGETEAFF.

With regard to this clonotype: A much bigger clone sits one base away, suggesting this may be a read error. The chain employs TRBV7-2 and TRBJ2-1, with a tentative D call TRBD2 (5 bases). This CDR3 is built from 13 residues. The germline V and J ends were trimmed by 2 bases and 13 bases, with 15 bases remaining between them. Germline assignment: CDR1 SGHTA and CDR2 FQGNSA. Written as DNA, the CDR3 is TGTGCCAGCAGCTTAATGGTGAGGGAGACCCAGTTCTTC. Protein: CASSLMVRETQFF.

The rearrangement uses TRBV23-1 and TRBJ2-1; possible D gene TRBD1, 6 bases. TRBV23-1 is an ORF; its function is uncertain. The V end lost 0 bases, the J end lost 2 bases, and 17 bases lay between the germline ends. The CDR3 has 18 amino acids. CDR3 in DNA: TGCGCCAGCAGTCAATCAATCCTCGGGACAAAGACCTACAATGAGCAGTTCTTC. Protein: CASSQSILGTKTYNEQFF.

A note on this clonotype: It may be a read error: a sequence one base away is much more abundant. This rearrangement joins TRBV12-3 or TRBV12-4 to TRBJ2-3, with D perhaps TRBD1 (5 bases). This CDR3 comprises 14 residues. CDR3 nucleotide sequence: TGTGCCAGCAGTTTCTCAGGGCGTGGAGATGCGCAGTATTTT. This sequence encodes CASSFSGRGDAQYF.

This chain joins TRBV4-3 and TRBJ2-5; D may be TRBD1 (5 bases). The ends were cut back, 1 base at V and 2 bases at J, with 11 bases in the middle. This CDR3 is built from 15 residues. Germline-derived CDR1 and CDR2 are LGHNA and YSLEER. The DNA of the CDR3 is TGCGCCAGCAGCCAAGGGTCGGCAGGGCAAGAGACCCAGTACTTC. Amino acid sequence: CASSQGSAGQETQYF.

CDR3 nucleotides: TGTGCCAGCAGCCGGACTTCGACACAGCGATTGGGGAATCAGCCCCAGCATTTT. Its protein is CASSRTSTQRLGNQPQHF. The V and J genes are TRBV7-2 and TRBJ1-5; D is uncertain. With 5 bases removed from V and 4 bases from J, the gap between germline ends came to 24 bases. Germline-derived CDR1 and CDR2 are SGHTA and FQGNSA. The CDR3 is 18 residues long. Together with reference TRBV7-2 and TRBJ1-5, the CDR3 gives the full variable domain: GAGVSQSPSNKVTEKGKDVELRCDPISGHTALYWYRQSLGQGLEFLIYFQGNSAPDKSGLPSDRFSAERTGGSVSTLTIQRTQQEDSAVYLCASSRTSTQRLGNQPQHFGDGTRLSIL.

At least ten counts were recorded for this clonotype. V usage is TRBV9 and J usage is TRBJ2-3; weak D call: TRBD1 (5 bases). V was cut by 2 bases and J by 6 bases, with 13 bases left in between. Germline V gene sequence: CDR1 SGDLS, CDR2 YYNGEE. The CDR3 sequence is 14 residues long. The CDR3 spells CASSVEGALDTQYF. The CDR3 DNA reads TGTGCCAGCAGCGTGGAAGGGGCTCTGGATACGCAGTATTTT. Together with reference TRBV9 and TRBJ2-3, the CDR3 gives the full variable domain: DSGVTQTPKHLITATGQRVTLRCSPRSGDLSVYWYQQSLDQGLQFLIQYYNGEERAKGNILERFSAQQFPDLHSELNLSSLELGDSALYFCASSVEGALDTQYFGPGTRLTVL.

This clonotype showed up many times. This chain joins TRBV29-1 and TRBJ2-5, with 7 bases identical to TRBD2. Losses at the gene ends were 5 bases for V and 1 base for J; bases not matched to a gene: 4. The CDR3 contains 13 residues. CDR1 and CDR2 from the germline V gene are SQVTM and ANQGSEA. CDR3 nucleotide sequence: TGCAGCGTTAGGCGGGGGAGCCAAGAGACCCAGTACTTC. Amino acid sequence: CSVRRGSQETQYF.

This clonotype came up a few times. CDR3 sequence: CSARQGAQYGYTF. Here the CDR3 DNA reads TGCAGTGCTAGGCAGGGGGCACAGTATGGCTACACCTTC. The chain couples TRBV20-1 to TRBJ1-2; 8 positions agree with TRBD1. Germline V gives CDR1 DFQATT, CDR2 SNEGSKA (reference sequence). V lost 3 bases and J lost 5; bases outside the gene matches: 5. The length of the CDR3 is 13 residues.

At least ten counts were recorded for this clonotype. The V call is TRBV29-1, the J call TRBJ2-1, with 7 bases lining up with TRBD1. J lost 0 bases, V lost 7 bases, and 6 bases had no gene match. This CDR3 is 14 amino acids long. CDR1 and CDR2 from the germline V gene are SQVTM and ANQGSEA. The CDR3 bases are TGCAGCGCCGGACAGGTGAGCTCCTACAATGAGCAGTTCTTC. It is translated as CSAGQVSSYNEQFF.

There are many counts of this clonotype. The chain joins TRBV20-1 to TRBJ1-1; D not resolved. From germline, CDR1 is DFQATT and CDR2 SNEGSKA (reference sequence). The CDR3 is made up of 14 amino acids. V was trimmed by 5 bases and J by 6 bases, leaving 19 bases between them. CDR3 region: CSAPDGPLGSEAFF. The CDR3 coding sequence is TGCAGTGCTCCGGACGGTCCCTTGGGGTCTGAAGCTTTCTTT.

This clonotype was detected many times. V and J are TRBV10-2 and TRBJ2-1, with 15 bases aligning to TRBD2. The germline V gene has CDR1 WSHSY and CDR2 SAAADI. Trimming took 7 bases from V and 9 from J; bases not matched to a gene: 7. The CDR3 is 15 amino acids. The CDR3 spells CASIRTSGGAAEQFF. The CDR3 DNA is TGCGCCAGCATCCGGACTAGCGGGGGGGCGGCTGAGCAGTTCTTC.

This clonotype was detected many times. The J gene is TRBJ2-4, the V gene TRBV18; the D call may be TRBD1 or TRBD2 (5 bases each). Germline V gene data show CDR1 as KGHSH and CDR2 as LQKENI. CDR3 length equals 15 residues. Deletions cut 6 bases from V and 0 bases from J, with 12 bases between. CDR3 coding DNA: TGTGCCAGCTCGCCGGGGCTGCTAGCCAAAAACATTCAGTACTTC. It specifies CASSPGLLAKNIQYF.

A note on this clonotype: A single base separates this from a much larger clone, so it may be a read error. The CDR3 region is CASSPSLAGGCNEQFF. CDR3 coding DNA: TGTGCCAGCAGCCCCTCCCTCGCGGGGGGATGCAATGAGCAGTTCTTC. The chain couples TRBV6-2 or TRBV6-3 to TRBJ2-1; 8 bases fit TRBD2. This CDR3 region has 16 residues. The germline V gene encodes CDR1 MNHEY and CDR2 SVGEGT. V shed 6 bases and J 6 bases; nucleotides not matched to a gene: 13.

Notes on this clonotype: This may arise from a read error, as a much more abundant clone is one base away. The rearrangement joins TRBV6-2 or TRBV6-3 to TRBJ2-5; a weak D match, TRBD1 (6 bases). This CDR3 region has 14 residues. In germline, CDR1 is MNHEY, CDR2 SVGEGT. The CDR3 nucleotides are TGTGCCAGCAGGCTGTCACAGGGTCAAGAGACCCTGTACTTC. Translating it yields CASRLSQGQETLYF.

J is TRBJ2-3 and V is TRBV11-3, with D perhaps TRBD1 (5 bases). Looked up from germline, CDR1 is SGHNT and CDR2 is YENEEA. Trimming removed 5 bases at V and 6 bases at J, with 21 bases between. The CDR3 has 16 amino acids. CDR3: CASSLLRQSREDTQYF. The CDR3, as DNA: TGTGCCAGCAGCCTCCTTCGACAGTCCCGAGAGGATACGCAGTATTTT.

This clonotype has a handful of counts. The gene calls are TRBV3-1 and TRBJ2-7, with 15 bases aligning to TRBD2. Germline CDR1 LGHDT, CDR2 YNNKEL (reference sequence). This CDR3 spans 15 amino acids. V lost 3 bases to trimming and J lost 5 bases; unmatched junction nucleotides: 2. In DNA form, the CDR3 reads TGTGCCAGCAGCCACTGGACTAGCGGGGGGGACGAGCAGTACTTC. Amino acid sequence: CASSHWTSGGDEQYF.

This clonotype occurred a few times. The chain joins TRBV27 to TRBJ2-3; 8 bases are a match to TRBD2. This CDR3 region has 16 residues. With V trimmed by 7 bases and J by 7 bases, 16 bases remained unmatched. CDR1 and CDR2 (germline): MNHEY, SMNVEV (reference sequence). In nucleotides, the CDR3 is TGTGCCAGCAATTATTTTCCGGGGGGGCCTCTCCATACGCAGTATTTT. This sequence encodes CASNYFPGGPLHTQYF.